Below, 30 T cell receptor beta chains from the same sample are listed, as sequenced in a study of blood T cell repertoires in COVID-19. Generated by immunoSEQ multiplex PCR, the TCRdb table keeps only in-frame clones and is missing some. The profile shows hundreds of thousands of clones, around 92% of them singletons. Sequencing input: peripheral blood. These receptors all come from a woman aged 25-40 years with COVID-19, enrolled during active disease.

This CDR3 is CASSRSASRDNEQFF. For the CDR3, the DNA is TGTGCCAGCAGCCGGAGTGCTTCGCGGGACAATGAGCAGTTCTTC. This rearrangement joins TRBV3-1 (or the pseudogene TRBV3-2) to TRBJ2-1; possibly TRBD2 for D (5 bases). Trimming pared 4 bases from V and 5 bases from J, leaving 15 bases between. Germline V lookup: CDR1 LGHDT, CDR2 YNNKEL (reference sequence). The CDR3 length is 15 residues.

This rearrangement joins TRBV3-1 (or the pseudogene TRBV3-2) to TRBJ1-1, with D unclear. Germline V lookup: CDR1 LGHDT, CDR2 YNNKEL (reference sequence). The CDR3 runs to 14 residues. Trimming cost V 2 bases and J 4 bases, with 11 bases left between them. The CDR3: CASSQQRGGTEAFF. CDR3 in DNA: TGTGCCAGCAGCCAACAGCGGGGAGGCACTGAAGCTTTCTTT.

The chain recombines TRBV5-1 with TRBJ1-3; weak D call: TRBD1 (6 bases). This CDR3 has 14 residues. Trimming removed 4 bases from V and 4 bases from J, with 12 bases in between. CDR1 and CDR2 (germline): SGHRS, YFSETQ. CDR3 coding DNA: TGCGCCAGCAGCCGACTCGGACAGGGAAACACCATATATTTT. It encodes CASSRLGQGNTIYF.

The chain recombines TRBV9 with TRBJ2-2; D is ambiguous. The CDR3 has 17 amino acids. Germline assignment: CDR1 SGDLS and CDR2 YYNGEE. V was cut by 2 bases and J by 0 bases, with 14 bases left in between. The CDR3 here is CASSVTPSDTNTGELFF. Written as DNA, the CDR3 is TGTGCCAGCAGCGTTACCCCGAGCGATACGAACACCGGGGAGCTGTTTTTT.

The gene calls are TRBV29-1 and TRBJ2-7, with no clear D. Per the germline V gene, CDR1 is SQVTM and CDR2 is ANQGSEA. Trimming left V 1 base short and J 2 bases short, with 9 bases between. The length of the CDR3 is 13 residues. CDR3 sequence (DNA): TGCAGCGTTGAAGTGGGCAGCACCTACGAGCAGTACTTC. Amino acids: CSVEVGSTYEQYF.

The J gene is TRBJ2-5, the V gene TRBV28, with 8 bases that match TRBD1. Germline CDR1 MDHEN, CDR2 SYDVKM. V lost 5 bases and J lost 5; bases outside the gene matches: 4. The length of the CDR3 is 13 residues. CDR3 loop: CASSHRGSETQYF. The CDR3 region has the DNA TGTGCCAGCAGTCACAGGGGGTCCGAGACCCAGTACTTC.

The chain carries TRBV2 and TRBJ2-3, with 10 bases that match TRBD2. The V and J ends lost 1 base and 4 bases, in that order; junction bases with no gene match: 17. This CDR3 has 20 amino acids. The germline V gene encodes CDR1 SNHLY and CDR2 FYNNEI. The CDR3 protein is CASSEGTSGADGVGADTQYF. CDR3 nucleotide sequence: TGTGCCAGCAGTGAAGGCACTAGCGGGGCAGATGGGGTCGGGGCAGATACGCAGTATTTT.

V is TRBV5-4 and J is TRBJ2-1; 11 positions match TRBD2. This CDR3 spans 15 amino acids. Germline CDR1 SGHNT, CDR2 YYREEE (reference sequence). The V segment lost 0 bases and the J segment 7 bases; nucleotides outside the gene matches: 3. DNA for the CDR3: TGTGCCAGCAGCTTGGGACTAGCGGGATTAAATGAGCAGTTCTTC. Translating gives CASSLGLAGLNEQFF.

The CDR3 DNA reads as TGTGCCAGTAGGGCCCCTAGTAACTATGGCTACACCTTC. It yields the protein CASRAPSNYGYTF. The chain links TRBV19 to TRBJ1-2; the D is unclear. Trimming removed 6 bases from V and 1 base from J, with 9 bases in between. CDR3 length equals 13 residues. The germline V gene has CDR1 LNHDA and CDR2 SQIVND (reference sequence).

V is TRBV4-3 and J is TRBJ2-1, with 12 positions matching TRBD2. Looked up from germline, CDR1 is LGHNA and CDR2 is YSLEER. The J segment lost 5 bases and the V segment lost 6 bases, leaving 8 bases of the junction unmatched. The CDR3 length is 16 residues. The CDR3 protein is CASSALGTSGHNEQFF. DNA of the CDR3: TGCGCCAGCAGTGCCCTTGGGACTAGCGGGCACAATGAGCAGTTCTTC.

The chain links TRBV21-1 to TRBJ1-1. TRBV21-1 is a pseudogene locus. This CDR3 has 14 residues. CDR3 protein: CASSKEEGYTEAFF. CDR3 nucleotides: TGTGCCAGCAGCAAAGAAGAGGGTTACACTGAAGCTTTCTTT.

The chain recombines TRBV11-2 with TRBJ1-5; 7 positions match TRBD1. This CDR3 comprises 13 residues. Germline assignment: CDR1 SGHAT and CDR2 FQNNGV. Trimming cost V 5 bases and J 8 bases; bases outside gene matches: 6. CDR3 amino acids: CASSVQGFEPQHF. The CDR3 bases are TGTGCCAGCAGCGTACAGGGGTTTGAGCCCCAGCATTTT.

This chain joins TRBV6-5 and TRBJ2-7, with D perhaps matching TRBD1 (6 bases). Germline V gene data show CDR1 as MNHEY and CDR2 as SVGAGI. CDR3 length equals 12 residues. V shed 8 bases and J shed 5 bases, with 13 bases lying between them. CDR3 sequence (DNA): TGTGCCAGCGGGGGACACACCAACGAGCAGTACTTC. It yields the protein CASGGHTNEQYF.

The gene calls are TRBV28 and TRBJ2-7; 11 nucleotides line up with TRBD2. Germline V CDR1 and CDR2: MDHEN, SYDVKM. The CDR3 spans 15 residues. Trimming took 3 bases from V and 4 from J; bases not matched to a gene: 5. DNA for the CDR3: TGTGCCAGCAGTTTCGCGGGACTAGCGGAATACGAGCAGTACGTC. Its translation is CASSFAGLAEYEQYV.

The chain recombines TRBV24-1 with TRBJ2-1; 8 nucleotides align to TRBD2. Germline V CDR1 and CDR2: KGHDR, SFDVKD. The CDR3 has 14 residues. The J segment lost 7 bases and the V segment lost 6 bases, leaving 7 bases of the junction unmatched. The CDR3 loop reads CATSKSGSLNEQFF. CDR3 nucleotide sequence: TGTGCCACCAGTAAAAGCGGGAGTTTAAATGAGCAGTTCTTC.

V is TRBV28 and J is TRBJ2-1; 8 bases map to TRBD2. The length of the CDR3 is 14 residues. The J segment lost 6 bases and the V segment lost 8 bases, leaving 9 bases of the junction unmatched. Germline CDR1 MDHEN, CDR2 SYDVKM. Here the CDR3 reads CASEAGDNLNEQFF. CDR3 DNA: TGTGCCAGCGAAGCGGGAGACAACCTCAATGAGCAGTTCTTC.

The gene calls are TRBV28 and TRBJ1-4, with TRBD1 identical over 7 bases. The V segment lost 5 bases and the J segment 10 bases; nucleotides outside the gene matches: 13. The CDR3 spans 15 residues. The germline V gene encodes CDR1 MDHEN and CDR2 SYDVKM. The CDR3: CASSPYRGRNVKLFF. CDR3 DNA sequence: TGTGCCAGCAGTCCGTACAGGGGTAGGAACGTAAAACTGTTTTTT.

This sequence joins TRBV2 and TRBJ2-2, with D possibly being TRBD1 (5 bases). This CDR3 has 16 residues. The V gene's germline CDR1 is SNHLY and CDR2 FYNNEI. Trimming shortened V by 4 bases and J by 3 bases, and 15 bases separated the two germline ends. The CDR3 coding sequence is TGTGCCAGCAGTGGTAGGGGTCTACGAGACACCGGGGAGCTGTTTTTT. This gives the protein CASSGRGLRDTGELFF. Full variable domain (missing parts from reference TRBV2 and TRBJ2-2): EPEVTQTPSHQVTQMGQEVILRCVPISNHLYFYWYRQILGQKVEFLVSFYNNEISEKSEIFDDQFSVERPDGSNFTLKIRSTKLEDSAMYFCASSGRGLRDTGELFFGEGSRLTVL.

The DNA for the CDR3 is TGTGCCAGCAGCCCCGGGACAGGGAAGGGTCAAGAGACCCAGTACTTC. Translation: CASSPGTGKGQETQYF. The V call is TRBV7-2, the J call TRBJ2-5; TRBD1 aligns across 9 bases. CDR3 length: 16 amino acids. Germline trimming cut 5 bases from V and 2 bases from J; bases unmatched to any gene: 9. CDR1 and CDR2 from the germline V gene are SGHTA and FQGNSA.

V usage is TRBV11-2 and J usage is TRBJ2-2, with no clear D. CDR1 and CDR2 from the germline V gene are SGHAT and FQNNGV. V lost 5 bases and J lost 0, with 7 bases in between. This CDR3 comprises 14 residues. CDR3 DNA: TGTGCCAGCAGCGAGGCCGCGAACACCGGGGAGCTGTTTTTT. As protein: CASSEAANTGELFF.

The chain joins TRBV11-2 to TRBJ2-1; TRBD2 agrees at 11 bases. The V gene end was trimmed by 5 bases and the J gene end by 5 bases; junction bases not matched to a gene: 5. Germline V gene sequence: CDR1 SGHAT, CDR2 FQNNGV. The CDR3 covers 15 residues. As DNA, the CDR3 is TGTGCCAGCAGCCCACTAGCGGGGGTAGACAATGAGCAGTTCTTC. This codes for CASSPLAGVDNEQFF.

V is TRBV4-2 and J is TRBJ1-6; D is undetermined. The germline CDR1 and CDR2 sequences are LGHNA and YNFKEQ. The V end was cut by 0 bases, the J end by 10 bases, with 7 bases between. This CDR3 spans 13 amino acids. This chain's CDR3 is CASSQDGGSPLHF. CDR3 nucleotide sequence: TGTGCCAGCAGCCAAGATGGCGGGTCACCCCTCCACTTT.

This chain connects TRBV19 to TRBJ1-5; possibly TRBD1 for D (5 bases). This CDR3 spans 16 amino acids. Germline CDR1 reads LNHDA; CDR2 reads SQIVND (reference sequence). The ends were cut back, 0 bases at V and 6 bases at J, with 15 bases in the middle. CDR3 in DNA: TGTGCCAGTAGTATAGATCCGGAGGCGGGGGGTCAGCCCCAGCATTTT. Amino acids: CASSIDPEAGGQPQHF.

The rearrangement links TRBV11-2 to TRBJ2-1; D call uncertain. Trimming removed 5 bases from V and 8 bases from J, with 19 bases in between. CDR1 is SGHAT and CDR2 is FQNNGV in the germline V gene. This CDR3 contains 15 residues. The CDR3 sequence is CASSLPPNPSDEQFF. The CDR3 DNA reads TGTGCCAGCAGCCTCCCACCCAACCCCAGCGATGAGCAGTTCTTC.

The genes are TRBV4-3 and TRBJ1-4; 8 bases map to TRBD1. With 2 bases clipped from V and 7 bases from J, the junction kept 9 bases outside the gene matches. The CDR3 has 16 residues. Germline V lookup: CDR1 LGHNA, CDR2 YSLEER. The CDR3 bases are TGCGCCAGCAGCCAACCCATTGGGACAGGCGCTGAAAAACTGTTTTTT. As protein: CASSQPIGTGAEKLFF.

The chain is built from TRBV24-1 and TRBJ2-1, with D possibly TRBD1 on 5 matching bases. CDR1 is KGHDR and CDR2 is SFDVKD in the germline V gene. Between the trimmed V and J ends, which lost 1 base and 8 bases, there was a span of 17 bases. The CDR3 length is 16 residues. CDR3 DNA sequence: TGTGCCACCAGTGATTTCAACCCCAGGGCACAGTATGAGCAGTTCTTC. Residues: CATSDFNPRAQYEQFF.

The chain couples TRBV18 to TRBJ2-3; D not certain. This CDR3 spans 16 amino acids. Germline CDR1 and CDR2: KGHSH and LQKENI. The germline V and J ends were trimmed by 3 bases and 0 bases, with 13 bases remaining between them. The CDR3 DNA is TGTGCCAGCTCACCGAGTGCATTTCCTAGCACAGATACGCAGTATTTT. It is translated as CASSPSAFPSTDTQYF.

The V gene is TRBV7-2, the J gene TRBJ2-7; a weak D match, TRBD2 (6 bases). The CDR3 contains 15 residues. V was pared by 5 bases and J by 1 base, with 15 bases between. The germline CDR1 and CDR2 sequences are SGHTA and FQGNSA. Here the CDR3 reads CASSPAGGWSYEQYF. CDR3 DNA: TGTGCCAGCAGCCCAGCTGGGGGGTGGTCCTACGAGCAGTACTTC. Using reference TRBV7-2 and TRBJ2-7 for the parts outside the CDR3, the full variable domain is GAGVSQSPSNKVTEKGKDVELRCDPISGHTALYWYRQSLGQGLEFLIYFQGNSAPDKSGLPSDRFSAERTGGSVSTLTIQRTQQEDSAVYLCASSPAGGWSYEQYFGPGTRLTVT.

The rearrangement uses TRBV5-6 and TRBJ2-2, with TRBD1 matching over 9 bases. CDR1 and CDR2 from the germline V gene are SGHDT and YYEEEE. The CDR3 loop spans 14 amino acids. J was trimmed by 7 bases and V by 2 bases; bases with no gene match: 3. The CDR3 DNA follows: TGTGCCAGCAGCTTTGGACAGGGGTACGGGGAGCTGTTTTTT. It translates to CASSFGQGYGELFF.

This chain joins TRBV5-1 and TRBJ1-1, with D tentatively TRBD1 (5 bases). This CDR3 has 13 amino acids. Germline V gene sequence: CDR1 SGHRS, CDR2 YFSETQ. V shed 2 bases and J shed 3 bases, with 8 bases lying between them. This CDR3 is CASSFKGDTEAFF. The CDR3, as DNA: TGCGCCAGCAGCTTTAAAGGGGACACTGAAGCTTTCTTT.